The 3 T cell receptor beta chains below all came from one sample that was sequenced in a study of cytomegalovirus exposure and HLA in healthy donors (dated by TCRdb to 2015 to 2018). Libraries were prepared through the immunoSEQ multiplex PCR assay. For the multiplex PCR, a mixture combining 60 forward primers for TCR Vbeta segments and 13 reverse primers for TCR Jbeta segments was used. In its TCRdb copy, this immuneACCESS table keeps in-frame sequences only and misses some clones. Where compared with another copy, unresolved V genes explain less than half of these, and the others have no known cause. The sample table shows some 150,000 clones, and 50% to 75% are seen once. The ten largest clones capture about 2.9% of the sample. The sample taken for sequencing was PBMCs. The receptors shown here come from a woman aged 25 to 39 in good health and CMV-seropositive.

The chain carries TRBV4-2 and TRBJ2-1; TRBD2 matches 9 bases. Germline V gene data show CDR1 as LGHNA and CDR2 as YNFKEQ. V gave up 2 bases and J gave up 0 bases; unmatched junction bases: 2. The CDR3 totals 16 residues. In nucleotides, the CDR3 is TGTGCCAGCAGCCAACTTAGCGGGAGCTCCTACAATGAGCAGTTCTTC. This gives the protein CASSQLSGSSYNEQFF.

The chain employs TRBV6-4 and TRBJ2-3, with 7 positions matching TRBD1. J was trimmed by 0 bases and V by 2 bases; bases with no gene match: 5. In germline, CDR1 is MRHNA, CDR2 SNTAGT. The CDR3 loop spans 16 amino acids. CDR3 bases: TGTGCCAGCAGTGACCAGACAGGGCGTAGCACAGATACGCAGTATTTT. This gives the protein CASSDQTGRSTDTQYF.

The V and J genes are TRBV29-1 and TRBJ1-2; D remains unclear. CDR1 SQVTM and CDR2 ANQGSEA come from the germline V gene. The CDR3 totals 13 residues. V lost 4 bases to trimming and J lost 0 bases, with 9 bases between them. In DNA form, the CDR3 reads TGCAGCGTTGTAGTCACCTCTAACTATGGCTACACCTTC. This sequence encodes CSVVVTSNYGYTF.